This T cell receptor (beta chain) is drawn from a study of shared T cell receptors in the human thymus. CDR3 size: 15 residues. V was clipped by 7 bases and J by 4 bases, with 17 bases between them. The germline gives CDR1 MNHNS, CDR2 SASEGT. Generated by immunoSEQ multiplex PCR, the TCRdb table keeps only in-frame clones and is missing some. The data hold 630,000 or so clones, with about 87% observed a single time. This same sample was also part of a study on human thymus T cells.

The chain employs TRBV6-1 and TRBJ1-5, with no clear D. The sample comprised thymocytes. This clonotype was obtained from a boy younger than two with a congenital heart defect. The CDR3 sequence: CASTPSGLENQPQHF. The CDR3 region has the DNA TGTGCCAGCACCCCTAGTGGGTTGGAGAATCAGCCCCAGCATTTT.